The rows below give T cell receptor beta chains drawn from one sample of a study of response to subunit inactivated influenza vaccine. TCRdb re-analysed the RT-PCR reads in MiXCR, keeping a single row per CDR3 protein. This repertoire shows 450,000 to 600,000 distinct CDR3 sequences, approximately 16% found once; its top ten account for less than 4%. The source was CD4+ T cells sorted from PBMCs, collected about 23 months after vaccination. Receptors originate from a man between 50 and 75 years old who received an inactivated influenza vaccine. CDR3s include the opening cysteine and the closing phenylalanine or tryptophan. The D gene is left open where the match is weak. The size field is filled for only some rows; it gives once, few, many or a size class.

j_call clone_size d_call v_call cdr3_aa cdr3_nt
TRBJ2-1 few NA TRBV20-1 CSARDGLSWEEQFF TGCAGTGCTAGAGATGGGCTCTCCTGGGAGGAGCAGTTCTTC
TRBJ2-3 few NA TRBV7-9 CASSQRFGQADTQYF TGTGCCAGCAGCCAGCGATTCGGTCAGGCAGATACGCAGTATTTT
TRBJ2-1 few NA TRBV6-2/TRBV6-3 CASSPLRDNNEQFF TGTGCCAGCAGCCCCCTGCGGGATAACAATGAGCAGTTCTTC
TRBJ2-7 few TRBD2 TRBV12-3/TRBV12-4 CASSSRLAGESYEQYF TGTGCCAGCAGTTCCCGACTAGCGGGGGAATCCTACGAGCAGTACTTC
TRBJ2-2 few TRBD1 TRBV12-3/TRBV12-4 CASSLETVWDRGPGKLNTGELFF TGTGCCAGCAGTTTAGAGACCGTTTGGGACAGGGGACCCGGTAAACTTAACACCGGGGAGCTGTTTTTT
TRBJ2-1 NA NA TRBV28 CASSLKRTSNNEQFF TGTGCCAGCAGTTTAAAGAGGACCTCAAACAATGAGCAGTTCTTC
TRBJ2-1 NA NA TRBV29-1 CSVEWEVSYNEQFF TGCAGCGTTGAGTGGGAAGTCTCCTACAATGAGCAGTTCTTC
TRBJ2-1 few TRBD1 TRBV2 CASDPGQGFNEQFF TGTGCCAGCGACCCCGGACAGGGCTTCAATGAGCAGTTCTTC
TRBJ2-1 NA NA TRBV7-9 CASSPDYPDEQFF TGTGCCAGCAGCCCGGACTACCCTGATGAGCAGTTCTTC
TRBJ2-6 NA TRBD1 TRBV7-7 CASSSGQGNTGGANVLTF TGTGCCAGCAGCTCCGGACAGGGAAATACGGGAGGGGCCAACGTCCTGACTTTC
TRBJ2-1 NA NA TRBV6-2/TRBV6-3 CASSYSWDEQFF TGTGCCAGCAGTTATAGTTGGGATGAGCAGTTCTTC
TRBJ2-1 NA NA TRBV12-3/TRBV12-4 CASRGGGEAGNNEQFF TGTGCCAGCAGAGGGGGGGGCGAAGCGGGGAACAATGAGCAGTTCTTC
TRBJ1-6 NA TRBD1 TRBV6-2/TRBV6-3 CASSYRGDRNSPLHF TGTGCCAGCAGTTACAGGGGGGACAGGAATTCACCCCTCCACTTT
TRBJ2-5 NA NA TRBV28 CASSLGAGELLETQYF TGTGCCAGCAGTTTGGGGGCGGGAGAGTTGTTAGAGACCCAGTACTTC
TRBJ1-2 few TRBD1 TRBV20-1 CISSRGAGYTF TGCATTAGTTCCAGGGGGGCTGGCTACACCTTC
TRBJ2-3 NA NA TRBV6-6 CASSYVGTDTQYF TGTGCCAGCAGTTATGTAGGGACAGATACGCAGTATTTT
TRBJ2-7 few TRBD2 TRBV20-1 CSARDSRRLAAYEQYF TGCAGTGCTAGAGATTCTCGGCGTCTAGCGGCGTACGAGCAGTACTTC
TRBJ1-3 few NA TRBV4-3 CASSQGDFTGNTIYF TGCGCCAGCAGCCAAGGGGATTTTACTGGAAACACCATATATTTT
TRBJ1-5 NA NA TRBV6-1 CASSPTASSNQPQHF TGTGCCAGCAGCCCAACGGCCAGTAGCAATCAGCCCCAGCATTTT
TRBJ1-5 NA NA TRBV7-2 CASSPAGQPQHF TGTGCCAGCAGCCCCGCCGGACAGCCCCAGCATTTT
TRBJ2-7 few NA TRBV2 CASSEGIGYEQYF TGTGCCAGCAGTGAAGGGATCGGCTACGAGCAGTACTTC
TRBJ2-7 few NA TRBV6-5 CASSYSWVGAYEQYF TGTGCCAGCAGTTACTCTTGGGTCGGGGCCTACGAGCAGTACTTC
TRBJ2-3 NA NA TRBV6-1 CASTLISGSTDTQYF TGTGCCAGCACTCTTATTAGCGGAAGCACAGATACGCAGTATTTT
TRBJ2-7 few TRBD2 TRBV20-1 CSARDLAGTGEQYF TGCAGTGCTAGAGATTTAGCGGGCACGGGAGAGCAGTACTTC
TRBJ1-3 many NA TRBV7-9 CASSINTIYF TGTGCCAGCAGCATTAACACCATATATTTT
TRBJ2-5 NA NA TRBV2 CASSEGSGATQYF TGTGCCAGCAGTGAAGGATCAGGAGCGACCCAGTACTTC
TRBJ2-7 few NA TRBV4-3 CASSQVRASEQYF TGCGCCAGCAGCCAAGTAAGGGCTTCGGAGCAGTACTTC
TRBJ2-5 few TRBD1 TRBV29-1 CSGGQGTSQETQYF TGCAGCGGCGGACAGGGGACCTCCCAAGAGACCCAGTACTTC
TRBJ2-6 many TRBD1 TRBV5-1 CASRPRTGVSSGANVLTF TGCGCCAGCAGACCTAGGACAGGGGTTAGCTCTGGGGCCAACGTCCTGACTTTC
TRBJ2-6 NA NA TRBV19 CASSIGIGAYSSGANVLTF TGTGCCAGTAGTATCGGGATTGGGGCTTACTCATCTGGGGCCAACGTCCTGACTTTC
TRBJ2-5 many NA TRBV7-2 CASSLEGAQYF TGTGCCAGCAGCTTAGAGGGGGCCCAGTACTTC
TRBJ1-5 NA NA TRBV28 CASAWDSGNQPQHF TGTGCCAGCGCTTGGGATTCGGGGAATCAGCCCCAGCATTTT
TRBJ2-2 NA TRBD2 TRBV12-3/TRBV12-4 CASSFRLAGKSGELFF TGTGCCAGCAGTTTCAGACTAGCGGGGAAGTCCGGGGAGCTGTTTTTT
TRBJ2-2 many NA TRBV5-1 CASSLVVSGTGELFF TGCGCCAGCAGCCTTGTGGTTAGTGGCACCGGGGAGCTGTTTTTT
TRBJ1-2 NA TRBD1 TRBV5-5 CASSKISGQGTYGYTF TGTGCCAGCAGCAAGATATCGGGACAGGGGACCTATGGCTACACCTTC
TRBJ2-5 NA NA TRBV5-1 CASSKTSGGETQYF TGCGCCAGCAGCAAAACTAGTGGAGGAGAGACCCAGTACTTC
TRBJ2-5 few NA TRBV5-1 CASSLVGARETQYF TGCGCCAGCAGCTTGGTTGGGGCCCGGGAGACCCAGTACTTC
TRBJ1-5 NA TRBD1 TRBV7-2 CASSGQGMANQPQHF TGTGCCAGCAGCGGACAGGGGATGGCGAATCAGCCCCAGCATTTT
TRBJ2-1 few NA TRBV21-1 CASSKDPLRLAGGYEQFF TGTGCCAGCAGCAAAGATCCCCTAAGACTAGCGGGGGGGTATGAGCAGTTCTTC
TRBJ2-4 NA TRBD1 TRBV12-5 CASGEGTGTKNIQYF TGTGCTAGTGGCGAAGGGACAGGGACTAAAAACATTCAGTACTTC
TRBJ2-1 few TRBD2 TRBV10-3 CAISENSGSNEQFF TGTGCCATCAGTGAGAATAGCGGGAGTAATGAGCAGTTCTTC
TRBJ2-7 few NA TRBV20-1 CSARGIHGSSYEQYF TGCAGTGCTAGAGGAATCCACGGGAGCTCCTACGAGCAGTACTTC
TRBJ1-2 many NA TRBV5-1 CASSSGTNTNYGYTF TGCGCCAGCAGCTCCGGGACAAATACTAACTATGGCTACACCTTC
TRBJ1-6 NA NA TRBV4-3 CASSQVRSGSYNSPLHF TGCGCCAGCAGCCAAGTGCGGTCTGGGTCCTATAATTCACCCCTCCACTTT
TRBJ1-5 few TRBD1 TRBV24-1 CATSDARGSNQPQHF TGTGCCACCAGTGATGCCAGGGGGAGCAATCAGCCCCAGCATTTT
TRBJ1-1 many NA TRBV7-2 CASSLGPGAEGEAFF TGTGCCAGCAGCTTAGGCCCAGGGGCTGAGGGTGAAGCTTTCTTT
TRBJ2-6 few NA TRBV4-2 CASSLTAASGANVLTF TGTGCCAGCAGCCTGACAGCGGCCTCTGGGGCCAACGTCCTGACTTTC
TRBJ2-1 NA NA TRBV6-2/TRBV6-3 CASSHGTGEQFF TGTGCCAGCAGCCACGGGACCGGTGAGCAGTTCTTC
TRBJ2-1 many NA TRBV6-2/TRBV6-3 CASSSVARTNEQFF TGTGCCAGCAGTTCAGTAGCGAGAACTAATGAGCAGTTCTTC
TRBJ2-7 NA TRBD1 TRBV28 CASSLRSLGQLTYEQYF TGTGCCAGCAGTTTAAGGTCCCTGGGACAGCTAACCTACGAGCAGTACTTC
TRBJ2-3 few TRBD1 TRBV6-5 CASSYGQGVADTQYF TGTGCCAGCAGTTACGGACAGGGAGTGGCAGATACGCAGTATTTT
TRBJ2-3 NA NA TRBV7-2 CASTPGEGGTQYF TGTGCCAGCACCCCCGGGGAAGGGGGTACGCAGTATTTT
TRBJ1-2 NA NA TRBV20-1 CSASSYGYTF TGCAGTGCTAGCAGCTATGGCTACACCTTC
TRBJ1-1 NA TRBD1 TRBV4-1 CASSQDPWTGKRTEAFF TGCGCCAGCAGCCAAGATCCCTGGACAGGGAAAAGGACTGAAGCTTTCTTT
TRBJ2-5 NA NA TRBV7-6 CASSFGLGMSQVTQYF TGTGCCAGCAGCTTTGGACTCGGAATGTCCCAAGTCACCCAGTACTTC
TRBJ2-2 few NA TRBV28 CASSTPVLIGSTGELFF TGTGCCAGCAGTACCCCCGTCCTCATAGGGAGCACCGGGGAGCTGTTTTTT
TRBJ2-1 few NA TRBV20-1 CSARRAPTGLDEQFF TGCAGTGCTAGAAGGGCCCCGACAGGCTTGGATGAGCAGTTCTTC
TRBJ2-7 NA TRBD2 TRBV9 CASSVESPSGGTTYEQYF TGTGCCAGCAGCGTAGAGAGTCCTAGCGGGGGGACAACCTACGAGCAGTACTTC
TRBJ1-3 NA NA TRBV3-1 CASSHEGLSGNTIYF TGTGCCAGCAGCCACGAGGGGCTGTCTGGAAACACCATATATTTT
TRBJ1-5 few TRBD1 TRBV2 CASSEVTGANQPQHF TGTGCCAGCAGTGAGGTTACAGGGGCCAATCAGCCCCAGCATTTT